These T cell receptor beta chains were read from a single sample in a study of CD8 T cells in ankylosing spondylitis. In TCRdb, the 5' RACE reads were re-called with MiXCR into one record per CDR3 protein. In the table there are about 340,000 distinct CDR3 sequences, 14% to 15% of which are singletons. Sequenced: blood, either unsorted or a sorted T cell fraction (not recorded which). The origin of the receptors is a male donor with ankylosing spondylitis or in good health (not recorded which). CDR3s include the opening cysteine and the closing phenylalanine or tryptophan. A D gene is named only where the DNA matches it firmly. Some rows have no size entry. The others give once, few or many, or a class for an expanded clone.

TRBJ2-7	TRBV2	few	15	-	TGTGCCAGCAGCCGAACGCAGCTGAGACCCTACGAGCAGTACTTC	CASSRTQLRPYEQYF
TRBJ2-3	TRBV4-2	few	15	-	TGTGCCAGCAGCCAAGATTGGACCGGCCTCGGTACGCAGTATTTT	CASSQDWTGLGTQYF
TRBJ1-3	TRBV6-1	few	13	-	TGTGCCAGCAGTGTCAGGTCTGGAAACACCATATATTTT	CASSVRSGNTIYF
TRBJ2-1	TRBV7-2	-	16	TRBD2	TGTGCCAGCAGCACCCGAATAGCGGGGGGGCGGAGTGAGCAGTTCTTC	CASSTRIAGGRSEQFF
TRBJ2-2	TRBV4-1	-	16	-	TGCGCCAGCAGCCATCTTGGAGTGGCGGACACCGGGGAGCTGTTTTTT	CASSHLGVADTGELFF
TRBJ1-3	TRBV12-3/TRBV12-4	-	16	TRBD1	TGTGCCAGCAGTCATACAGGGGGAACGTCTGGAAACACCATATATTTT	CASSHTGGTSGNTIYF
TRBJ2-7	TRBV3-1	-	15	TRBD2	TGTGCCAGCAGCCAAGCTAGCGGGACCCCAAACGAGCAGTACTTC	CASSQASGTPNEQYF
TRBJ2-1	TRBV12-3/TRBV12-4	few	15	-	TGTGCCAGCAGTTCCCGACAGTGGGGATACAATGAGCAGTTCTTC	CASSSRQWGYNEQFF
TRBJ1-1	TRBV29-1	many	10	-	TGCAGCGTCGGCAATACTGAAGCTTTCTTT	CSVGNTEAFF
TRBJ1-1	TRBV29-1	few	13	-	TGCAGCGCCTGGACCCCAGGTAACACTGAAGCTTTCTTT	CSAWTPGNTEAFF
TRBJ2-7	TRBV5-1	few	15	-	TGCGCCAGCAGCTTGGTGGGATCAGGAGGCTACGAGCAGTACTTC	CASSLVGSGGYEQYF
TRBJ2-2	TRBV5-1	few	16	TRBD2	TGCGCCAGCAGCGGGGGACTAGCGGGAACTGACGGGGAGCTGTTTTTT	CASSGGLAGTDGELFF
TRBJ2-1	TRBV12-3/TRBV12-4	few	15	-	TGTGCCAGCAGTTGGGCCCCGGGGAGGTACAATGAGCAGTTCTTC	CASSWAPGRYNEQFF
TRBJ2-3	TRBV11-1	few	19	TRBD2	TGTGCCAGCAGCCCCCTTACCCTGGGATACAGCGGGAGGCCCAATACGCAGTATTTT	CASSPLTLGYSGRPNTQYF
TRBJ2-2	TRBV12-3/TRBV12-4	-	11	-	TGTGCCACCGGGAACACCGGGGAGCTGTTTTTT	CATGNTGELFF
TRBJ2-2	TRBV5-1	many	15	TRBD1	TGCGCCAGCAGCCCTCGGACAGGGGCGGACGGGGAGCTGTTTTTT	CASSPRTGADGELFF
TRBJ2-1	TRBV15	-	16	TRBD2	TGTGCCACCAGCAGAGGTCCTAGCGGGACTGGGAATGAGCAGTTCTTC	CATSRGPSGTGNEQFF
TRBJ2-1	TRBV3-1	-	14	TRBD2	TGTGCCAGCAGCCAAGGACTAGCGCGGAGTGAGCAGTTCTTC	CASSQGLARSEQFF
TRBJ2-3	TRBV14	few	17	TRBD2	TGTGCCAGCAGCCTCCTCCGGACTAGCGGGATCACAGATACGCAGTATTTT	CASSLLRTSGITDTQYF
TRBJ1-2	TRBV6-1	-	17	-	TGTGCCAGCAGTGAAGAGATGGTAGGCCTCAGGGGCTATGGCTACACCTTC	CASSEEMVGLRGYGYTF
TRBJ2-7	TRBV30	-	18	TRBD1	TGTGCCTGGAGTGGCCGCAGTCGAGGGGGCTTCAGCTCCTACGAGCAGTACTTC	CAWSGRSRGGFSSYEQYF
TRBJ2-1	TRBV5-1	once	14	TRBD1	TGCGCCAGTTGGACAGGGCAAAGCTACAATGAGCAGTTCTTC	CASWTGQSYNEQFF
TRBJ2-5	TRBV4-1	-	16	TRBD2	TGCGCCAGCAGCCGTATCCCCGGGACTACCCAAGAGACCCAGTACTTC	CASSRIPGTTQETQYF
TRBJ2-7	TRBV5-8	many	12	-	TGTGCCAGCAGCCCTACCGAGGACGAGCAGTACTTC	CASSPTEDEQYF
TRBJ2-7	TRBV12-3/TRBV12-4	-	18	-	TGTGCCAGCAGTTTTAGTCCCGCCCCCGGGACTTATACCTACGAGCAGTACTTC	CASSFSPAPGTYTYEQYF
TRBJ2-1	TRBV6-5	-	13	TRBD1	TGTGCCAGCAGTTTCAAGACCGACAGGGGGCAGTTCTTC	CASSFKTDRGQFF
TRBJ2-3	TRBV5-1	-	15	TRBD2	TGCGCCAGCAGCTTGGCAGCGGGGGACCTTAGGGGGCAGTATTTT	CASSLAAGDLRGQYF
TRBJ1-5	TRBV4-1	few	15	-	TGCGCCAGCAGTCCAGACATCAACTACAATCAGCCCCAGCATTTT	CASSPDINYNQPQHF
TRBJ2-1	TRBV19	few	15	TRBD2	TGTGCCAGTAGTATAAGCGGGAGGGCCGGATATGAGCAGTTCTTC	CASSISGRAGYEQFF
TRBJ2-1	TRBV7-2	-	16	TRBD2	TGTGCCAGCAGCCCTCCCTCTAGCGGGGGGGCTGGTGAGCAGTTCTTC	CASSPPSSGGAGEQFF
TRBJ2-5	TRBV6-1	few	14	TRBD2	TGTGCCAGCAGCCGTGGGACTAGCGGAGAGACCCAGTACTTC	CASSRGTSGETQYF
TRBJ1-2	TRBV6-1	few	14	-	TGTGCCAGCAAAGAACAGGGAATTTTAAATGGCTACACCTTC	CASKEQGILNGYTF
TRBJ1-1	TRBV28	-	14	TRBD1	TGTGCCAGCAGCGGACAGGGAGGTTTAACTGAAGCTTTCTTT	CASSGQGGLTEAFF
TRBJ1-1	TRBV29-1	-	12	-	TGCAGCGTTGAAGATCTTAAGACTGAAGCTTTCTTT	CSVEDLKTEAFF
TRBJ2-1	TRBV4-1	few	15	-	TGCGCCAGCAGCCAAGTGGCAGGCGCAATGGTTGAGCAGTTCTTC	CASSQVAGAMVEQFF
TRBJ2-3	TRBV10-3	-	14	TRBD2	TGTGCCATCAGTGAAGGGAGGGCCACAGATACGCAGTATTTT	CAISEGRATDTQYF
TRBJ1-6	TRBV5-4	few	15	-	TGTGCCAGCAGCTTGGCGGGGAACGATAATTCACCCCTCCACTTT	CASSLAGNDNSPLHF
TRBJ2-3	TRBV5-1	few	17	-	TGCGCCAGCAGCTTGGGACAGACGACTCCTAGCACAGATACGCAGTATTTT	CASSLGQTTPSTDTQYF
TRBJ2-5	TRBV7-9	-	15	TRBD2	TGTGCCAGCAGCTTTAGCGGGGGGGCCGTTGAGACCCAGTACTTC	CASSFSGGAVETQYF
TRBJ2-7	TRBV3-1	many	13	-	TGTGCCAGCAGCCCATCGAGGGCCTACGAGCAGTACTTC	CASSPSRAYEQYF
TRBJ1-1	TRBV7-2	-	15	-	TGTGCCAGCAGCCCCCCAAAAGCGCTGAACACTGAAGCTTTCTTT	CASSPPKALNTEAFF
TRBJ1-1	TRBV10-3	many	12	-	TGTGCCATCAGAACGGACATAACTGAAGCTTTCTTT	CAIRTDITEAFF
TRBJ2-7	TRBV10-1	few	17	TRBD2	TGCGCCAGCAGTGCTTTGGGCTCTAGCGGAAGCTCCTACGAGCAGTACTTC	CASSALGSSGSSYEQYF
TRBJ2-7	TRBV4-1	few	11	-	TGCGCCAGCAGTCAAGGGGGTTCAGTCTACTTC	CASSQGGSVYF
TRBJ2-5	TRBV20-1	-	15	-	TGCAGTGCTAGAACACCGAGGGGGTGGGAAGAGACCCAGTACTTC	CSARTPRGWEETQYF
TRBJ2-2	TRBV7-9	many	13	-	TGTGCCAGCAGCCCCCCCGGTCCCGGGGAGCTGTTTTTT	CASSPPGPGELFF